This TCR beta chain appears in the sequencing data of a study of blood T cell repertoires in COVID-19. Study background: Sources were T cells, B-cell-depleted T cells, or PBMCs; the material itself was cDNA or gDNA.

After removal of 3 bases from V and 4 bases from J, the junction contained 19 bases not matched to a gene. CDR3 size: 19 residues. The germline V gene has CDR1 MDHEN and CDR2 SYDVKM. The assay was immunoSEQ multiplex PCR, and TCRdb's table has in-frame clones only and misses some. Here the sample spans fewer than 200,000 clones, 82% being singletons. Those enrolled, adults aged about 18 to 95 years, came from 24 US areas. The rearrangement links TRBV28 to TRBJ2-5; 8 bases are shared with TRBD2. This TCR derives from a man aged 55 to 70 who had recovered from COVID-19. Sequencing used PBMCs or T cells enriched from blood (not recorded which). CDR3 coding DNA: TGTGCCAGCAGTTTGGCGGCTAGCGGGCGTTCAGGAGAGGGAGAGACCCAGTACTTC. It yields the protein CASSLAASGRSGEGETQYF.